The rows below give T cell receptor beta chains drawn from one sample of a study of response to subunit inactivated influenza vaccine. TCRdb re-derived calls from the RT-PCR reads in MiXCR, one entry per CDR3 protein. The sample lists 500,000 to 600,000 distinct CDR3 sequences; approximately 16% were seen once. The sample was CD4+ T cells sorted from PBMCs, taken roughly 24 months after vaccination. The source is a man between 50 and 69 years old who received an inactivated influenza vaccine. Both conserved end residues are part of each CDR3. The D gene is left open where the match is weak. Some rows have no size entry. The others give once, few or many, or a class for an expanded clone.

clone_size: few; v_call: TRBV28; j_call: TRBJ1-2; d_call: NA; cdr3_aa: CASSFVEANYGYTF; cdr3_nt: TGTGCCAGCAGTTTTGTGGAAGCTAACTATGGCTACACCTTC
clone_size: few; v_call: TRBV5-8; j_call: TRBJ2-2; d_call: NA; cdr3_aa: CASSFTANTGELFF; cdr3_nt: TGTGCCAGCAGCTTTACCGCGAACACCGGGGAGCTGTTTTTT
clone_size: NA; v_call: TRBV20-1; j_call: TRBJ2-7; d_call: NA; cdr3_aa: CSALLYSGHEQYF; cdr3_nt: TGCAGTGCTCTCCTGTACAGTGGCCACGAGCAGTACTTC
clone_size: NA; v_call: TRBV7-8; j_call: TRBJ2-7; d_call: TRBD1; cdr3_aa: CASSWRRDRTAYEQYF; cdr3_nt: TGTGCCAGCAGCTGGAGGCGGGACAGGACTGCCTACGAGCAGTACTTC
clone_size: many; v_call: TRBV4-3; j_call: TRBJ2-4; d_call: NA; cdr3_aa: CASSQGREGLAKNIQYF; cdr3_nt: TGCGCCAGCAGCCAAGGGAGAGAAGGGCTAGCCAAAAACATTCAGTACTTC
clone_size: NA; v_call: TRBV6-2/TRBV6-3; j_call: TRBJ2-3; d_call: TRBD2; cdr3_aa: CASSYPDPSAGGLDLRDTQYF; cdr3_nt: TGTGCCAGCAGTTACCCAGACCCGTCAGCGGGGGGACTCGACCTCAGGGATACGCAGTATTTT
clone_size: NA; v_call: TRBV7-7; j_call: TRBJ2-1; d_call: NA; cdr3_aa: CASSLEGGSGGEQFF; cdr3_nt: TGTGCCAGCAGCTTAGAGGGGGGCTCTGGAGGTGAGCAGTTCTTC
clone_size: few; v_call: TRBV12-3/TRBV12-4; j_call: TRBJ1-2; d_call: NA; cdr3_aa: CASSFSGSNYGYTF; cdr3_nt: TGTGCCAGCAGTTTTTCCGGATCTAACTATGGCTACACCTTC
clone_size: NA; v_call: TRBV20-1; j_call: TRBJ1-1; d_call: NA; cdr3_aa: CSAREPRGRGTEAFF; cdr3_nt: TGCAGTGCTAGAGAGCCCAGGGGCCGGGGCACTGAAGCTTTCTTT
clone_size: NA; v_call: TRBV3-1; j_call: TRBJ2-5; d_call: TRBD1; cdr3_aa: CASSPNPRQGSGQETQYF; cdr3_nt: TGTGCCAGCAGCCCAAATCCGAGACAGGGATCGGGACAAGAGACCCAGTACTTC
clone_size: few; v_call: TRBV6-5; j_call: TRBJ2-7; d_call: TRBD1; cdr3_aa: CASSYSFYRGSYYEQYF; cdr3_nt: TGTGCCAGCAGTTACTCATTCTACAGGGGTTCGTACTACGAGCAGTACTTC
clone_size: many; v_call: TRBV7-9; j_call: TRBJ2-2; d_call: NA; cdr3_aa: CASSWDSNTGELFF; cdr3_nt: TGTGCCAGTTCGTGGGATTCGAACACCGGGGAGCTGTTTTTT
clone_size: many; v_call: TRBV5-1; j_call: TRBJ2-5; d_call: TRBD2; cdr3_aa: CASSSGRGGQETQYF; cdr3_nt: TGCGCCAGCAGCTCGGGACGCGGGGGACAAGAGACCCAGTACTTC
clone_size: many; v_call: TRBV12-3/TRBV12-4; j_call: TRBJ2-1; d_call: TRBD2; cdr3_aa: CASSERLAGRNEQFF; cdr3_nt: TGTGCCAGCAGCGAACGACTAGCGGGTAGGAATGAGCAGTTCTTC
clone_size: NA; v_call: TRBV7-8; j_call: TRBJ2-5; d_call: NA; cdr3_aa: CASSSSLRKIRSHRKETQYF; cdr3_nt: TGTGCCAGCAGCTCCTCCCTTCGGAAAATCCGTTCTCATCGAAAAGAGACCCAGTACTTC
clone_size: NA; v_call: TRBV20-1; j_call: TRBJ1-5; d_call: TRBD1; cdr3_aa: CSASRGTGGRQPQHF; cdr3_nt: TGCAGTGCTAGTCGGGGGACAGGGGGCCGACAGCCCCAGCATTTT
clone_size: NA; v_call: TRBV4-3; j_call: TRBJ2-1; d_call: TRBD1; cdr3_aa: CASSQDSRQGYEQFF; cdr3_nt: TGCGCCAGCAGCCAAGATTCGCGACAGGGCTATGAGCAGTTCTTC
clone_size: few; v_call: TRBV20-1; j_call: TRBJ2-3; d_call: TRBD2; cdr3_aa: CSASNLGGEAGDTQYF; cdr3_nt: TGCAGTGCTAGTAATCTTGGGGGGGAAGCGGGAGATACGCAGTATTTT
clone_size: NA; v_call: TRBV29-1; j_call: TRBJ2-5; d_call: NA; cdr3_aa: CSVGPGTYQETQYF; cdr3_nt: TGCAGCGTTGGTCCAGGGACCTACCAAGAGACCCAGTACTTC
clone_size: few; v_call: TRBV12-3/TRBV12-4; j_call: TRBJ1-6; d_call: NA; cdr3_aa: CASSPSRHNSPLHF; cdr3_nt: TGTGCCAGCAGTCCGTCACGCCACAATTCACCCCTCCACTTT
clone_size: NA; v_call: TRBV5-1; j_call: TRBJ2-1; d_call: NA; cdr3_aa: CASSFASVHNEQFF; cdr3_nt: TGCGCCAGCAGCTTCGCTAGCGTTCACAATGAGCAGTTCTTC
clone_size: few; v_call: TRBV20-1; j_call: TRBJ1-6; d_call: NA; cdr3_aa: CSASSQPMSPLHF; cdr3_nt: TGCAGTGCTAGTTCTCAGCCAATGTCACCCCTCCACTTT
clone_size: NA; v_call: TRBV28; j_call: TRBJ2-3; d_call: NA; cdr3_aa: CASKPLTDTQYF; cdr3_nt: TGTGCCAGCAAACCCCTAACAGATACGCAGTATTTT
clone_size: NA; v_call: TRBV18; j_call: TRBJ1-2; d_call: TRBD1; cdr3_aa: CASSPNRGDYGYTF; cdr3_nt: TGTGCCAGCTCACCAAACAGGGGGGACTATGGCTACACCTTC
clone_size: many; v_call: TRBV5-1; j_call: TRBJ2-2; d_call: NA; cdr3_aa: CASSLDRRDTGELFF; cdr3_nt: TGCGCCAGCAGCTTGGACAGGAGGGACACCGGGGAGCTGTTTTTT
clone_size: many; v_call: TRBV5-1; j_call: TRBJ1-5; d_call: TRBD1; cdr3_aa: CASSLTGGGGQPQHF; cdr3_nt: TGCGCCAGCAGCTTGACAGGAGGGGGCGGTCAGCCCCAGCATTTT
clone_size: NA; v_call: TRBV20-1; j_call: TRBJ2-1; d_call: NA; cdr3_aa: CSARGVSYNEQFF; cdr3_nt: TGCAGTGCTCGCGGGGTCTCCTACAATGAGCAGTTCTTC
clone_size: many; v_call: TRBV27; j_call: TRBJ2-1; d_call: NA; cdr3_aa: CASSPPLRTLNNEQFF; cdr3_nt: TGTGCCAGCAGTCCCCCCCTGAGGACCCTTAACAATGAGCAGTTCTTC
clone_size: NA; v_call: TRBV12-3/TRBV12-4; j_call: TRBJ2-1; d_call: NA; cdr3_aa: CASFRDSRGEQFF; cdr3_nt: TGTGCCAGCTTCCGGGACTCGCGGGGCGAGCAGTTCTTC
clone_size: few; v_call: TRBV15; j_call: TRBJ1-4; d_call: NA; cdr3_aa: CATSRLDEKLFF; cdr3_nt: TGTGCCACCAGCAGACTAGATGAAAAACTGTTTTTT
clone_size: few; v_call: TRBV6-1; j_call: TRBJ2-7; d_call: TRBD2; cdr3_aa: CASSQLAGGMNEQYF; cdr3_nt: TGTGCCAGCAGTCAACTAGCGGGAGGAATGAACGAGCAGTACTTC